The clone carrying this TCR beta chain occurred once. Antigen: not known. This entry is derived from a study of T cell responses to AZD1222 COVID-19 vaccine. Study observations and caveats: The CD4 TCRs associated with vaccination extended across spike and predominated at 160-218 and 743-854. Repertoires were sampled only after the peak T cell response.

Clones were read by immunoSEQ multiplex PCR, and TCRdb kept only the in-frame ones, dropping some. The profile shows some 150,000 clones, roughly 88% of them singletons. Germline values: CDR1 SGHAT, CDR2 FQNNGV. Trimming stripped 5 bases from V and 2 bases from J, with 16 bases between. The CDR3 consists of 16 residues. The starting material was peripheral blood, obtained 28 days after the second AZD1222 dose. This sequence joins TRBV11-2 and TRBJ1-3; tentative D call: TRBD1 (5 bases). This sequence was found in an adult who received the AZD1222 COVID-19 vaccine. The CDR3 DNA sequence: TGTGCCAGCAGCCCTGAGTTTGGGGGAACTGGAAACACCATATATTTT. Its translation: CASSPEFGGTGNTIYF.